A selection of T cell receptor beta chains follows, all from one sample in a study of cytomegalovirus exposure and HLA in healthy donors. Profiled with immunoSEQ multiplex PCR; TCRdb holds only in-frame clones, not every one. This sample has approximately 170,000 clones; approximately 84% occur once, and the top ten carry 1% to 1.5%. Sequenced sample: PBMCs. All receptors come from a man aged 50 or older in good health and CMV-seropositive. Both conserved end residues are part of each CDR3. Fields, in order: J gene, V gene, clone size, D gene, CDR3 DNA, CDR3 protein. The D gene is left open where the match is weak. Size is stated for part of the rows, as once, few or many counts, or as a class when the clone is expanded.

j_call: TRBJ2-3; v_call: TRBV2; clone_size: -; d_call: -; cdr3_nt: TGTGCCAGCAGTGCCTGGACAGATACAGATACGCAGTATTTT; cdr3_aa: CASSAWTDTDTQYF
j_call: TRBJ2-3; v_call: TRBV12-5; clone_size: -; d_call: -; cdr3_nt: TGTGCTAGTGGCCTTAGCGGAAGCACAGATACGCAGTATTTT; cdr3_aa: CASGLSGSTDTQYF
j_call: TRBJ1-5; v_call: TRBV21-1; clone_size: -; d_call: -; cdr3_nt: TGTGCCAGCAACCACCTGGGACAGGGGTCCAATCAGCCCCAGCATTTT; cdr3_aa: CASNHLGQGSNQPQHF
j_call: TRBJ2-1; v_call: TRBV5-4; clone_size: once; d_call: TRBD2; cdr3_nt: TGTGCCAGCAGCTTGGGAGGGCTAGCGGGGGGGCACAATGAGCAGTTCTTC; cdr3_aa: CASSLGGLAGGHNEQFF
j_call: TRBJ1-4; v_call: TRBV25-1; clone_size: few; d_call: -; cdr3_nt: TGTGCCAGCAGTGATCTTCTTCGGGGGGCAACTAATGAAAAACTGTTTTTT; cdr3_aa: CASSDLLRGATNEKLFF
j_call: TRBJ2-7; v_call: TRBV4-2; clone_size: -; d_call: TRBD1; cdr3_nt: TGTGCCAGCAGCTTCGGGACAGGGGGCCTAGACGAGCAGTACTTC; cdr3_aa: CASSFGTGGLDEQYF
j_call: TRBJ2-1; v_call: TRBV28; clone_size: -; d_call: TRBD2; cdr3_nt: TGTGCCAGCAGCAGCCCTGGGGGGGGCTACAATGAGCAGTTCTTC; cdr3_aa: CASSSPGGGYNEQFF
j_call: TRBJ2-1; v_call: TRBV11-3; clone_size: -; d_call: TRBD1; cdr3_nt: TGTGCCAGCAGCCCTCGACAGGGGGCAGGGACTAGGATTTCTGAGCAGTTCTTC; cdr3_aa: CASSPRQGAGTRISEQFF
j_call: TRBJ2-1; v_call: TRBV27; clone_size: -; d_call: TRBD1; cdr3_nt: TGTGCCAGTGGACCCGCCCCGGGACAGGGTAATGGGCATGAGCAGTTCTTC; cdr3_aa: CASGPAPGQGNGHEQFF
j_call: TRBJ1-1; v_call: TRBV27; clone_size: -; d_call: -; cdr3_nt: TGTGCCAGCAGTCGCCCTGGGGCGGGAGAGACTGAAGCTTTCTTT; cdr3_aa: CASSRPGAGETEAFF
j_call: TRBJ1-1; v_call: TRBV6-5; clone_size: -; d_call: -; cdr3_nt: TGTGCCAGCAGGGTACAGGGACGGAGGAACACTGAAGCTTTCTTT; cdr3_aa: CASRVQGRRNTEAFF
j_call: TRBJ2-7; v_call: TRBV30; clone_size: few; d_call: -; cdr3_nt: TGTGCCTGGTCGGGTGGGTACGAGCAGTACTTC; cdr3_aa: CAWSGGYEQYF
j_call: TRBJ2-3; v_call: TRBV7-3; clone_size: -; d_call: TRBD2; cdr3_nt: TGTGCCAGCAGCGCCGGGACTAGCGGGGGGAGGCCGCAGTATTTT; cdr3_aa: CASSAGTSGGRPQYF
j_call: TRBJ2-2; v_call: TRBV9; clone_size: -; d_call: TRBD1; cdr3_nt: TGTGCCAGCAACCCGGGACAGACGAACACCGGGGAGCTGTTTTTT; cdr3_aa: CASNPGQTNTGELFF
j_call: TRBJ1-1; v_call: TRBV18; clone_size: -; d_call: -; cdr3_nt: TGTGCCAGCTCACCGACAAGGAACACTGAAGCTTTCTTT; cdr3_aa: CASSPTRNTEAFF
j_call: TRBJ2-7; v_call: TRBV29-1; clone_size: -; d_call: TRBD2; cdr3_nt: TGCAGCGTGCTACCGGGACTAGCGGGAGGGCCCCAGTACTTC; cdr3_aa: CSVLPGLAGGPQYF
j_call: TRBJ2-3; v_call: TRBV5-6; clone_size: -; d_call: -; cdr3_nt: TGTGCCAGCAGCTTATGGCCTTCTAGCACAGATACGCAGTATTTT; cdr3_aa: CASSLWPSSTDTQYF
j_call: TRBJ2-7; v_call: TRBV27; clone_size: -; d_call: -; cdr3_nt: TGTGCCAGCAGTTTATCCCGTAGCTGGCTCAACGAGCAGTACTTC; cdr3_aa: CASSLSRSWLNEQYF
j_call: TRBJ1-3; v_call: TRBV28; clone_size: -; d_call: -; cdr3_nt: TGTGCCAGCAGTTTACGCCGGGACTCTGGAAACACCATATATTTT; cdr3_aa: CASSLRRDSGNTIYF
j_call: TRBJ2-2; v_call: TRBV7-7; clone_size: -; d_call: -; cdr3_nt: TGTGCTAGCAGCTTTGGGGGCTTCGGCACCGGGGAGCTGTTTTTT; cdr3_aa: CASSFGGFGTGELFF
j_call: TRBJ1-2; v_call: TRBV19; clone_size: -; d_call: TRBD1; cdr3_nt: TGTGCCAGTAGTAGATCGACAGGGGGTGGCTATGGCTACACCTTC; cdr3_aa: CASSRSTGGGYGYTF
j_call: TRBJ1-3; v_call: TRBV11-1; clone_size: -; d_call: -; cdr3_nt: TGTGCCAGCAGCTTAGTTCGCGCGATCACTGGAAACACCATATATTTT; cdr3_aa: CASSLVRAITGNTIYF
j_call: TRBJ1-6; v_call: TRBV28; clone_size: -; d_call: -; cdr3_nt: TGTGCCAGCAGTGGCCTCCGGGGGAATTCACCCCTCCACTTT; cdr3_aa: CASSGLRGNSPLHF
j_call: TRBJ2-3; v_call: TRBV29-1; clone_size: -; d_call: -; cdr3_nt: TGCAGCGGGACCGGGACTCCCATCCCTGGTGGTACGCAGTATTTT; cdr3_aa: CSGTGTPIPGGTQYF
j_call: TRBJ2-3; v_call: TRBV27; clone_size: -; d_call: -; cdr3_nt: TGTGCCAGCAGTTCGACAGTACTGCCCACAGATACGCAGTATTTT; cdr3_aa: CASSSTVLPTDTQYF
j_call: TRBJ2-7; v_call: TRBV5-4; clone_size: -; d_call: TRBD2; cdr3_nt: TGTGCCAGCAGCCCGGGGGGGACTAGCGGGCTCTACGAGCAGTACTTC; cdr3_aa: CASSPGGTSGLYEQYF
j_call: TRBJ2-7; v_call: TRBV28; clone_size: -; d_call: TRBD1; cdr3_nt: TGTGCCAGCAGGAAGGACAGGGGCTACGAGCAGTACTTC; cdr3_aa: CASRKDRGYEQYF
j_call: TRBJ2-1; v_call: TRBV15; clone_size: -; d_call: -; cdr3_nt: TGTGCCACCAGCAGAGTTCTAGCTAATGAGCAGTTCTTC; cdr3_aa: CATSRVLANEQFF
j_call: TRBJ2-5; v_call: TRBV9; clone_size: once; d_call: TRBD2; cdr3_nt: TGTGCCAGCAGCCGGGGGGGTTCTATTCAAGAGACCCAGTACTTC; cdr3_aa: CASSRGGSIQETQYF
j_call: TRBJ2-3; v_call: TRBV7-2; clone_size: -; d_call: TRBD1; cdr3_nt: TGTGCCAGCAGCATGCGACAGGGGGCGTACACAGATACGCAGTATTTT; cdr3_aa: CASSMRQGAYTDTQYF
j_call: TRBJ2-7; v_call: TRBV6-1; clone_size: -; d_call: -; cdr3_nt: TGTGCCAGCAGTGTATCTAGTTCCTACGAGCAGTACTTC; cdr3_aa: CASSVSSSYEQYF
j_call: TRBJ2-4; v_call: TRBV4-1; clone_size: -; d_call: TRBD2; cdr3_nt: TGCGCCAGCTCCCTGGCGGGAGGGTCAGCCAAAAACATTCAGTACTTC; cdr3_aa: CASSLAGGSAKNIQYF
j_call: TRBJ2-5; v_call: TRBV25-1; clone_size: -; d_call: TRBD1; cdr3_nt: TGTGCCAGCAGTGAGGGACAGGGGGCTGGAGAGACCCAGTACTTC; cdr3_aa: CASSEGQGAGETQYF
j_call: TRBJ2-4; v_call: TRBV2; clone_size: -; d_call: TRBD2; cdr3_nt: TGTGCCAGCACCCTCGGGGGGGCCTTAGCCAAAAACATTCAGTACTTC; cdr3_aa: CASTLGGALAKNIQYF
j_call: TRBJ1-5; v_call: TRBV30; clone_size: -; d_call: TRBD1; cdr3_nt: TGTGCCTGGAACAGGGGTAATCAGCCCCAGCATTTT; cdr3_aa: CAWNRGNQPQHF
j_call: TRBJ2-2; v_call: TRBV6-1; clone_size: -; d_call: -; cdr3_nt: TGTGCCAGCAGTGAAGTTCCAGGCGGGGAGCTGTTTTTT; cdr3_aa: CASSEVPGGELFF
j_call: TRBJ2-1; v_call: TRBV28; clone_size: -; d_call: -; cdr3_nt: TGTGCCAGCAGTTCAATTGGGGCAGGGATCTCCTACAATGAGCAGTTCTTC; cdr3_aa: CASSSIGAGISYNEQFF
j_call: TRBJ2-3; v_call: TRBV7-2; clone_size: -; d_call: TRBD2; cdr3_nt: TGTGCCAGCAGCCCCCGGACTAGCGGGCGAGATACGCAGTATTTT; cdr3_aa: CASSPRTSGRDTQYF
j_call: TRBJ2-2; v_call: TRBV11-2; clone_size: -; d_call: -; cdr3_nt: TGTGCCAGCAGCTACCCACAACAGGGTAACACCGGGGAGCTGTTTTTT; cdr3_aa: CASSYPQQGNTGELFF
j_call: TRBJ2-5; v_call: TRBV7-8; clone_size: -; d_call: -; cdr3_nt: TGTGCCAGCAGCCTAATCGAGACCCAGTACTTC; cdr3_aa: CASSLIETQYF
j_call: TRBJ1-2; v_call: TRBV11-2; clone_size: once; d_call: TRBD1; cdr3_nt: TGTGCCAGCAGCTCCGGGAGGACAGGGGACGACTATGGCTACACCTTC; cdr3_aa: CASSSGRTGDDYGYTF
j_call: TRBJ1-2; v_call: TRBV27; clone_size: -; d_call: -; cdr3_nt: TGTGCCAGCAGTTTGGGCCAGGGGTACTATGGCTACACCTTC; cdr3_aa: CASSLGQGYYGYTF
j_call: TRBJ2-4; v_call: TRBV18; clone_size: -; d_call: -; cdr3_nt: TGTGCCAGCTCACCACCGGGGGCAGGGAGAGCCAAAAACATTCAGTACTTC; cdr3_aa: CASSPPGAGRAKNIQYF
j_call: TRBJ2-2; v_call: TRBV5-1; clone_size: -; d_call: -; cdr3_nt: TGCGCCAGCAGCTTCGTCGGGGAGCTGTTTTTT; cdr3_aa: CASSFVGELFF
j_call: TRBJ2-3; v_call: TRBV10-3; clone_size: -; d_call: TRBD2; cdr3_nt: TGTGCCATCAGTGAGTCAGCGGGGGGGCCTGATACGCAGTATTTT; cdr3_aa: CAISESAGGPDTQYF
j_call: TRBJ1-1; v_call: TRBV27; clone_size: -; d_call: TRBD1; cdr3_nt: TGTGCCAGCAGTCCTCTTCCTCTCGACAGGGGGAAGGGCACTGAAGCTTTCTTT; cdr3_aa: CASSPLPLDRGKGTEAFF
j_call: TRBJ2-5; v_call: TRBV7-2; clone_size: -; d_call: -; cdr3_nt: TGTGCCAGCAGCACCCACAGGAGTTACCAAGAGACCCAGTACTTC; cdr3_aa: CASSTHRSYQETQYF
j_call: TRBJ2-7; v_call: TRBV11-2; clone_size: once; d_call: TRBD2; cdr3_nt: TGTGCCAGCAGCTTAGTACTAGCGGGAGACAGGGACGAGCAGTACTTC; cdr3_aa: CASSLVLAGDRDEQYF
j_call: TRBJ1-1; v_call: TRBV19; clone_size: -; d_call: -; cdr3_nt: TGTGCCAGTAGTATGGGGGGGGATAGGACTGAAGCTTTCTTT; cdr3_aa: CASSMGGDRTEAFF
j_call: TRBJ2-3; v_call: TRBV28; clone_size: -; d_call: TRBD1; cdr3_nt: TGTGCCAGCAGTTACCCCCCACAGGGGGCGATGGCGGATACGCAGTATTTT; cdr3_aa: CASSYPPQGAMADTQYF
j_call: TRBJ1-2; v_call: TRBV6-5; clone_size: -; d_call: -; cdr3_nt: TGTGCCAGCAGTAGGTCGGGGGGAGGGAACTATGGCTACACCTTC; cdr3_aa: CASSRSGGGNYGYTF
j_call: TRBJ2-7; v_call: TRBV7-8; clone_size: -; d_call: TRBD1; cdr3_nt: TGTGCCAGCAGCCAGGGACAGAACTACGAGCAGTACTTC; cdr3_aa: CASSQGQNYEQYF
j_call: TRBJ2-6; v_call: TRBV4-1; clone_size: once; d_call: -; cdr3_nt: TGCGCCAGCAGCCAAGATGAGGGCGGGGGCCACAACGTCCTGACTTTC; cdr3_aa: CASSQDEGGGHNVLTF
j_call: TRBJ1-5; v_call: TRBV21-1; clone_size: -; d_call: -; cdr3_nt: TGTGCCAGCAGCAAGGGGGGGAGGAATAGAAATCAGCCCCAGCATTTT; cdr3_aa: CASSKGGRNRNQPQHF
j_call: TRBJ2-1; v_call: TRBV4-1; clone_size: -; d_call: -; cdr3_nt: TGCGCCAGCAGCCAAGGGTTACGCGGGGCTCGGTCTCCCGAACGAGCAAGATTCTTC; cdr3_aa: CASSQGLRGARSPERARFF